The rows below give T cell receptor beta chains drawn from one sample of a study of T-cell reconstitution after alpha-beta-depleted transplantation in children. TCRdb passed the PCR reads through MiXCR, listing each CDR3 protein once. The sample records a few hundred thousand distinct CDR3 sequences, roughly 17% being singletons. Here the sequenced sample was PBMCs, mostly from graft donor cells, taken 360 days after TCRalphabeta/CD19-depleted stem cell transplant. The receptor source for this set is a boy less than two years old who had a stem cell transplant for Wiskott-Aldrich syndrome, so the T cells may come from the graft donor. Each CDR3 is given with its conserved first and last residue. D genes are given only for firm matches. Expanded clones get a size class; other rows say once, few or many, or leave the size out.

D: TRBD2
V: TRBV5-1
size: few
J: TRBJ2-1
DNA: TGCGCCAGCAGCTTGGCCGTGACTAGCGGGACATACAATGAGCAGTTCTTC
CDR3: CASSLAVTSGTYNEQFF

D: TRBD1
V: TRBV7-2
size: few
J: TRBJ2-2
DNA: TGTGCCAGCAGCTTCTCAACAGGGGGCCCCGGGGAGCTGTTTTTT
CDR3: CASSFSTGGPGELFF

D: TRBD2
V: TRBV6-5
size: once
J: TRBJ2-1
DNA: TGTGCCAGCAGTTCACCGGGACTAGCGGGGTATGAGCAGTTCTTC
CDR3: CASSSPGLAGYEQFF

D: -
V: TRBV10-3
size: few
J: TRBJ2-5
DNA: TGTGCCATCAAAGGGGGACTGGACGAGACCCAGTACTTC
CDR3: CAIKGGLDETQYF

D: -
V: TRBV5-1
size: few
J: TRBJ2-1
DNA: TGCGCCAGCAGCTTTGGGGAGATAGGGCAGTTCTTC
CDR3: CASSFGEIGQFF

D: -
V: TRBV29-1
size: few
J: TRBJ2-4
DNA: TGCAGCGTCAAAAGGGGGGGTTTTGCCAAAAACATTCAGTACTTC
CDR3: CSVKRGGFAKNIQYF

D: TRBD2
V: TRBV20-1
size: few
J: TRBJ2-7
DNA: TGCAGTGCTAGAGATTGGAGACTAGCGGGAGGCATCTCCTACGAGCAGTACTTC
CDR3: CSARDWRLAGGISYEQYF

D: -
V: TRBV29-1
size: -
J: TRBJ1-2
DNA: TGCAGCGTTGAAGGGCAGGGGAATGGCTACACCTTC
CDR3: CSVEGQGNGYTF

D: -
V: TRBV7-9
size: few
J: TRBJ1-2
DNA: TGTGCCAGCAGCTTAGGGGACATAGATTACTTC
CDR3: CASSLGDIDYF

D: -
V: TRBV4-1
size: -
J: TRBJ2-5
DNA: TGCGCCAGCAGCCAATGGTCCCAAGAGACCCAGTACTTC
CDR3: CASSQWSQETQYF

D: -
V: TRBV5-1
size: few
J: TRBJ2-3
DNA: TGCGCCAGCAGCGTAGAGGGTTCAGATACGCAGTATTTT
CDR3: CASSVEGSDTQYF

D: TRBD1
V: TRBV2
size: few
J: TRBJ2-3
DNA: TGTGCCACCTCCAACCGGGACAGGATAACAGATACGCAGTATTTT
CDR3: CATSNRDRITDTQYF

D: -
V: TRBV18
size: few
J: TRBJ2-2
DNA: TGTGCCAGCTCACCACTCAGGGCCACCGGGGAGCTGTTTTTT
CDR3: CASSPLRATGELFF

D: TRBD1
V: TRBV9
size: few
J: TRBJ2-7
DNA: TGTGCCAGCAGCGTAGGAGGGACAGGGATGTACGAGCAGTACTTC
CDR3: CASSVGGTGMYEQYF

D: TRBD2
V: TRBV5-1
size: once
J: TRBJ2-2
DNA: TGCGCCAGCAGCTCTCTAGCGGGCCCGAACACCGGGGAGCTGTTTTTT
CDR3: CASSSLAGPNTGELFF

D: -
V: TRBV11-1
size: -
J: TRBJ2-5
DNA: TGTGCCAGCAGCTTAGCCGGGATAGAGACCCAGTACTTC
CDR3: CASSLAGIETQYF

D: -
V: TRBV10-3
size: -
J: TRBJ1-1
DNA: TGTGCCATCAGTGGGGCCAGGCAGAACACTGAAGCTTTCTTT
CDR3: CAISGARQNTEAFF

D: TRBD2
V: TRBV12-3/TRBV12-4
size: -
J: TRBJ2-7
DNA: TGTGCCAGCAGTTTCCACTCGGGGACTAGCGGGAGGGCTAGGGTCTACGAGCAGTACTTC
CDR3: CASSFHSGTSGRARVYEQYF

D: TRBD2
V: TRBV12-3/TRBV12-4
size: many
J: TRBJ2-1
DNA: TGTGCCAGTCGTCGGCGGGAGGGGACTTCAGAGGGTGAGCAGTTCTTC
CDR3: CASRRREGTSEGEQFF

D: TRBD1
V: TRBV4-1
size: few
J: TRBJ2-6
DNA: TGCGCCAGCAGCCAAGGGACAGGACTCTCTGGGGCCAACGTCCTGACTTTC
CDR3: CASSQGTGLSGANVLTF

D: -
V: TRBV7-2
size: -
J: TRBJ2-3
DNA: TGTGCCAGCAGCTTAGACGGTCAACGCACAGATACGCAGTATTTT
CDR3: CASSLDGQRTDTQYF

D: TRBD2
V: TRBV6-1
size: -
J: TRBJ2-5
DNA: TGTGCCAGCAGTCCCACATGGCTAGCGGGTTTCTGGGAGACCCAGTACTTC
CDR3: CASSPTWLAGFWETQYF

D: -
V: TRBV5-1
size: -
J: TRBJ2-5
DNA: TGCGCCAGCAGCTCGGCACAGGGAGGCGAAGAGACCCAGTACTTC
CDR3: CASSSAQGGEETQYF

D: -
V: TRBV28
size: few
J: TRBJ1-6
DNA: TGTGCCAGCAGACCTACTCTAAATTCACCCCTCCACTTT
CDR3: CASRPTLNSPLHF

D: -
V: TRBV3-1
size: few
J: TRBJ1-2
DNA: TGTGCCAGCAGCCAACCTGCCAACTATGGCTACACCTTC
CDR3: CASSQPANYGYTF

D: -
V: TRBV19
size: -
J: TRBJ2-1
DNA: TGTGCCAGTACTCCTGCGACGGTGGGGGTTCGGGACAAGGCCAATGAGCAGTTCTTC
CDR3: CASTPATVGVRDKANEQFF

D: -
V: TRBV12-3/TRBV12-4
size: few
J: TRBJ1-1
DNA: TGTGCCAGCAGTGTCTGGGAGCCCGATGAAGCTTTCTTT
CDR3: CASSVWEPDEAFF

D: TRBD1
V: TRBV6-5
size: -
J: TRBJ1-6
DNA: TGTGCCAGCAGTTATTCGACAGGGTGGAGGTTGGATAATTCACCCCTCCACTTT
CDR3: CASSYSTGWRLDNSPLHF

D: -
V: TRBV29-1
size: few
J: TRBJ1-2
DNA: TGCAGCGTTGTTAGGGGCCAGTATGGCTACACCTTC
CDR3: CSVVRGQYGYTF

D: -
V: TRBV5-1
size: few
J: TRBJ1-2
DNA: TGCGCCAGCAGCTTGGGGATCGGGGGCAACTATGGCTACACCTTC
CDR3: CASSLGIGGNYGYTF

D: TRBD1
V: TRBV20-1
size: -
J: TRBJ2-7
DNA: TGCAGTGCTGGGGACAGCCGTATCTCCTACGAGCAGTACTTC
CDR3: CSAGDSRISYEQYF

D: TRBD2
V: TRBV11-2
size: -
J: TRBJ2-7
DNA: TGTGCCAGCAGCCCGAAGGGGACTAGCAGCTACGAGCAGTACTTC
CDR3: CASSPKGTSSYEQYF

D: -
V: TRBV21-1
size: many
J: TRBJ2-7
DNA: TGTGCCAGCAGCAAAGTTAGAGTCCGGACTAGCGGGAGACAAGAGCAGTACTTC
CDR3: CASSKVRVRTSGRQEQYF

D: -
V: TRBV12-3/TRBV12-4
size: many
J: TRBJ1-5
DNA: TGTGCCAGCAGTTTAACGGGTCAGCCCCAGCATTTT
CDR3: CASSLTGQPQHF

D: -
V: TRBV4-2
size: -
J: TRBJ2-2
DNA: TGTGCCAGCAGCCAAGATGTCCTAGTGGGGCAGGCCGGGGAGCTGTTTTTT
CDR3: CASSQDVLVGQAGELFF

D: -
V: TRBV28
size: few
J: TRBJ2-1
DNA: TGTGCCAGCAGTTTATCCCCCGGGACTCCGGAGCAGTTCTTC
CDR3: CASSLSPGTPEQFF

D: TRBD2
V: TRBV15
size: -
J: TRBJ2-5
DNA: TGTGCCACCAGCAGTCGGACTAGCGGGCAAGAGACCCAGTACTTC
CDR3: CATSSRTSGQETQYF

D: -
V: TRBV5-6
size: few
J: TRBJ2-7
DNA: TGTGCCAGCAGCTTGGTTGAGGGGGGCGAGCAGTACTTC
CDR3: CASSLVEGGEQYF

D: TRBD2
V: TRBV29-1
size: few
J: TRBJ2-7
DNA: TGCAGCGTTGCGACTAGCGGAGAGACCTACGAGCAGTACTTC
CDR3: CSVATSGETYEQYF

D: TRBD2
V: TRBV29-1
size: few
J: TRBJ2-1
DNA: TGCAGCGTGAGAGCGGGAGGTACTTTGCAGTTCTTC
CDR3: CSVRAGGTLQFF

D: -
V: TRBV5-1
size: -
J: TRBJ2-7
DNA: TGCGCCAGCAGCATGGACAGTATCGAGCAGTACTTC
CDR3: CASSMDSIEQYF

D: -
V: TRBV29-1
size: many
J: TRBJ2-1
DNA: TGCAGCGTTGAGGGTAGCGTCGTGGGGATCTCCTACAATGAGCAGTTCTTC
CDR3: CSVEGSVVGISYNEQFF

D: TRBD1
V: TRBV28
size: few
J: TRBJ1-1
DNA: TGTGCCAGCAGTTTACGGGGACAGGTACCTGAAGCTTTCTTT
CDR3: CASSLRGQVPEAFF

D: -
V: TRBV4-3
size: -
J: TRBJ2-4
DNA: TGCGCCAGCAGCCAAGGCGACCTAGCCAAAAACATTCAGTACTTC
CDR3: CASSQGDLAKNIQYF

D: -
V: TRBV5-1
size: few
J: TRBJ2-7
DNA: TGCGCCAGCAGCTCGGACGGAACCTACGAGCAGTACTTC
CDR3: CASSSDGTYEQYF

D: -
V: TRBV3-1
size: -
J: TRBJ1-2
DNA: TGTGCCAGCAGCCGGTACCGGGTCCCTAACTATGGCTACACCTTC
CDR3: CASSRYRVPNYGYTF

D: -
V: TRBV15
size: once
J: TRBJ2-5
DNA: TGTGCCACCAGCAGAGGTAGTCGGAGGTTTCAAGAGACCCAGTACTTC
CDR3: CATSRGSRRFQETQYF

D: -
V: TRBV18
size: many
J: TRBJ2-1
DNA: TGTGCCAGCTCACACCTCAGTTACAAACCGAATGAGCAGTTCTTC
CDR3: CASSHLSYKPNEQFF

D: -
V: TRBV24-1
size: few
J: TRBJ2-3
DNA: TGTGCCACCAGTGATCCAATCCGCACAGATACGCAGTATTTT
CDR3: CATSDPIRTDTQYF

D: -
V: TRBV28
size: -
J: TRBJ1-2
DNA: TGTGCCAGCAGTTTTAGCGGACGGATCTTTAACTATGGCTACACCTTC
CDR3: CASSFSGRIFNYGYTF

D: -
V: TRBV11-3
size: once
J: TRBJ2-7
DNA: TGTGCCAGCACCACGACTAGCTCCTACGAGCAGTACTTC
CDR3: CASTTTSSYEQYF

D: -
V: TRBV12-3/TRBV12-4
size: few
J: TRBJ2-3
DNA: TGTGCCAGCACTCTCTCCAGAACGCAGTATTTT
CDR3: CASTLSRTQYF

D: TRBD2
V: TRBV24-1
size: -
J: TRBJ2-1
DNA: TGTGCCACCAGTGATCCGCTAGCGGGAAGGTCCTACAATGAGCAGTTCTTC
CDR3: CATSDPLAGRSYNEQFF

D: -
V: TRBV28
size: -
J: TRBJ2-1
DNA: TGTGCCAGCAGTTTGGTCCTCCCGGGGAAACAGTTCTTC
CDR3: CASSLVLPGKQFF

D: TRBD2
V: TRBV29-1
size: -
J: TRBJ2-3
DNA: TGCAGCGTTGAGGGACTAGGAGGACCCACAGATACGCAGTATTTT
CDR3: CSVEGLGGPTDTQYF